This TCR beta chain was identified during a study of OX40 agonist ivuxolimab in advanced cancers. Profiling relied on immunoSEQ multiplex PCR, and the TCRdb table lists in-frame clones only, not all of them. The sample lists around 31,000 clones; about nine tenths were seen once. Sequenced here: CD4+ or CD8+ T cells sorted from blood, sampled in a trial of the OX40 agonist ivuxolimab. This sequence originates from an adult with an advanced solid tumor such as melanoma, head and neck, liver or kidney cancer.

For the CDR3, the DNA is TGTGCCATCAGGCCGGACACCCGTAGATCTCCCTCCTACGAGCAGTACTTC. Encoded protein: CAIRPDTRRSPSYEQYF. The chain recombines TRBV10-3 with TRBJ2-7; tentative D call: TRBD1 (5 bases). Trimming took 6 bases from V and 0 from J, leaving 21 bases between them. The CDR3 totals 17 residues. Germline V gives CDR1 ENHRY, CDR2 SYGVKD.